This entry lists 27 T cell receptor beta chains sequenced from one sample in a study of T cells after yellow fever vaccination. TCRdb re-called the 5' RACE reads through MiXCR, storing one row per CDR3 protein. The sample holds tens of thousands of distinct CDR3 sequences, approximately 4.5% seen once. Here the sequenced sample was PBMCs, either bulk or a sorted T-cell subset (CD4+, CD8+, memory, or dextramer-sorted; not recorded which), taken on the day of the yellow fever booster vaccination. The receptors come from a man aged 18 to 29 who received the YFV17D yellow fever vaccine.

This clonotype was seen a handful of times. This chain links TRBV5-6 with TRBJ2-7; tentatively, D is TRBD1 (6 bases). The V end was cut by 5 bases, the J end by 4 bases, with 10 bases between. Germline CDR1 SGHDT, CDR2 YYEEEE. CDR3 length: 12 residues. The CDR3 protein is CASSRDKYEQYV. The CDR3 DNA is TGTGCCAGCAGTCGGGACAAATACGAGCAGTACGTC.

This clonotype was seen ten or more times. The chain has TRBV28 and TRBJ1-1; 7 positions agree with TRBD1. Trimming took 5 bases from V and 4 from J; bases not matched to a gene: 4. The CDR3 spans 13 residues. Germline CDR1 MDHEN, CDR2 SYDVKM. CDR3 sequence (DNA): TGTGCCAGCAGTGCACCAGGGGGCACTGAAGCTTTCTTT. Amino acid sequence: CASSAPGGTEAFF.

This clonotype showed up many times. The CDR3 loop is CASSLVGLSRGKQYF. The CDR3, as DNA: TGCGCCAGCAGCCTCGTCGGACTCTCCCGGGGAAAGCAGTACTTC. V is TRBV4-3 and J is TRBJ2-7; possible D gene TRBD2, 5 bases. The length of the CDR3 is 15 residues. In germline, CDR1 is LGHNA, CDR2 YSLEER. V was pared by 4 bases and J by 8 bases, with 21 bases between.

The sample holds many counts of this clonotype. CDR3: CASTENTIYF. The CDR3 DNA follows: TGTGCCAGCACGGAAAACACCATATATTTT. The chain combines TRBV12-3 or TRBV12-4 with TRBJ1-3, with D unclear. This CDR3 has 10 residues. V was cut by 7 bases and J by 6 bases, with 4 bases left in between.

This clonotype was observed many times. The V gene is TRBV4-1, the J gene TRBJ2-5; 9 nucleotides align to TRBD2. Trimming took 0 bases from V and 1 from J; bases not matched to a gene: 0. Germline CDR1 and CDR2: MGHRA and YSYEKL. CDR3 size: 15 residues. In nucleotides, the CDR3 is TGCGCCAGCAGCCAAGAGACTAGCGGCCAAGAGACCCAGTACTTC. It is translated as CASSQETSGQETQYF.

This sequence joins TRBV5-6 and TRBJ1-3; no clear D. V was shortened by 2 bases and J by 2 bases, with 8 bases between the two germline ends. Germline V gene sequence: CDR1 SGHDT, CDR2 YYEEEE. CDR3 length: 14 residues. The DNA of the CDR3 is TGTGCCAGCAGCTTAAGGTTTGCTGGAAACACCATATATTTT. It encodes CASSLRFAGNTIYF.

This clonotype has a count of ten or more. This sequence joins TRBV5-1 and TRBJ1-2; the match to TRBD1 covers 7 bases. Germline values: CDR1 SGHRS, CDR2 YFSETQ. The CDR3 spans 15 residues. V shed 0 bases, J shed 3 bases, and the junction held 5 bases outside the gene matches. Here the CDR3 reads CASSLDPGGYYGYTF. The CDR3 DNA reads as TGCGCCAGCAGCTTGGACCCAGGGGGGTACTATGGCTACACCTTC. Supplemented by reference TRBV5-1 and TRBJ1-2, the full variable domain reads KAGVTQTPRYLIKTRGQQVTLSCSPISGHRSVSWYQQTPGQGLQFLFEYFSETQRNKGNFPGRFSGRQFSNSRSEMNVSTLELGDSALYLCASSLDPGGYYGYTFGSGTRLTVV.

This clonotype was seen more than once but under ten times. This chain connects TRBV4-2 to TRBJ1-3; no definite D call. V was shortened by 5 bases and J by 0 bases, with 17 bases between the two germline ends. The CDR3 loop spans 17 amino acids. Germline assignment: CDR1 LGHNA and CDR2 YNFKEQ. The CDR3 DNA reads as TGTGCCAGCAGCGCCCGACGCTGGAATAACTCTGGAAACACCATATATTTT. This gives the protein CASSARRWNNSGNTIYF.

Within the sample, this clonotype is large (0.1 to 1%). The V call is TRBV7-6, the J call TRBJ2-1; D is uncertain. Looked up from germline, CDR1 is SGHVS and CDR2 is FNYEAQ. Trimming shortened V by 5 bases and J by 8 bases, and 7 bases separated the two germline ends. CDR3 size: 11 residues. The CDR3 sequence: CASSPGYEQFF. In DNA, the CDR3 is TGTGCCAGCAGCCCTGGGTATGAGCAGTTCTTC.

This clonotype was counted ten times or more. J is TRBJ1-1 and V is TRBV5-1; D is perhaps TRBD1 (5 bases). Trimming left V 4 bases short and J 4 bases short, with 14 bases between. Germline lookup yields CDR1 SGHRS and CDR2 YFSETQ. The CDR3 spans 14 residues. The DNA of the CDR3 is TGCGCCAGCAGCCTATTGACAGAGACCACTGAAGCTTTCTTT. This translates into CASSLLTETTEAFF.

This clonotype was found many times. This chain uses TRBV5-1 with TRBJ1-5; D is undetermined. There are 15 residues in the CDR3. Trimming left V 0 bases short and J 5 bases short, with 12 bases between. Germline V CDR1 and CDR2: SGHRS, YFSETQ. DNA of the CDR3: TGCGCCAGCAGCTTGGAGTCGGGTTCCTATCAGCCCCAGCATTTT. Residues: CASSLESGSYQPQHF.

This clonotype was seen many times. The chain joins TRBV7-2 to TRBJ2-5; TRBD2 agrees at 9 bases. The CDR3 is 16 residues long. The V gene end was trimmed by 2 bases and the J gene end by 4 bases; junction bases not matched to a gene: 8. Germline loops: CDR1 SGHTA, CDR2 FQGNSA. The CDR3 reads CASSLNAGGLSETQYF. The CDR3 bases are TGTGCCAGCAGCTTAAATGCGGGGGGGCTCTCAGAGACCCAGTACTTC.

V gene TRBV7-2 combines with J gene TRBJ2-3; D unresolved. The CDR3 is 13 amino acids. The V gene's germline CDR1 is SGHTA and CDR2 FQGNSA. Trimming stripped 5 bases from V and 6 bases from J, with 12 bases between. Written as DNA, the CDR3 is TGTGCCAGCAGCGTAACGGGCTTGGATACGCAGTATTTT. Amino acid sequence: CASSVTGLDTQYF.

This clonotype has ten or more counts. The chain couples TRBV4-3 to TRBJ2-3; TRBD2 matches 10 bases. Germline trimming cut 1 base from V and 1 base from J; bases unmatched to any gene: 2. Germline assignment: CDR1 LGHNA and CDR2 YSLEER. The CDR3 consists of 16 residues. The CDR3 sequence: CASSQVGTSGTDTQYF. CDR3 nucleotide sequence: TGCGCCAGCAGCCAAGTGGGGACTAGCGGCACAGATACGCAGTATTTT.

The genes are TRBV5-6 and TRBJ1-5; D is possibly TRBD1 (6 bases). The CDR3 covers 14 residues. CDR1 is SGHDT, CDR2 YYEEEE, per germline. V was cut by 2 bases and J by 9 bases, with 15 bases left in between. DNA of the CDR3: TGTGCCAGCAGCTTACGGACAGAAGTTTCGCCCCAGCATTTT. This encodes CASSLRTEVSPQHF.

Many counts were recorded for this clonotype. The chain recombines TRBV4-2 with TRBJ2-1, with 8 bases lining up with TRBD2. The CDR3 is made up of 16 amino acids. Germline V gene lookup returns CDR1 LGHNA and CDR2 YNFKEQ. V shed 3 bases and J 3 bases; nucleotides not matched to a gene: 7. The DNA of the CDR3 is TGTGCCAGCAGCCAGGATAAAAGCGGGGGCTACAATGAGCAGTTCTTC. This encodes CASSQDKSGGYNEQFF.

This clonotype was found many times. The gene calls are TRBV20-1 and TRBJ2-2; 7 nucleotides line up with TRBD2. CDR1 DFQATT and CDR2 SNEGSKA come from the germline V gene (reference sequence). The ends lost 6 bases at V and 1 base at J; junction bases unmatched: 5. The CDR3 extends over 14 amino acids. The CDR3 is CSANSGGNTGELFF. In nucleotides, the CDR3 is TGCAGTGCCAACTCGGGGGGGAACACCGGGGAGCTGTTTTTT.

This clonotype has ten or more counts. This chain links TRBV7-2 with TRBJ1-5; D not resolved. The CDR3 spans 12 residues. The germline V gene has CDR1 SGHTA and CDR2 FQGNSA. V was trimmed by 1 base and J by 4 bases, leaving 2 bases between them. The CDR3 DNA follows: TGTGCCAGCAGCTTAGTTAATCAGCCCCAGCATTTT. Translating it yields CASSLVNQPQHF.

This clonotype was counted at least ten times. This chain joins TRBV4-3 and TRBJ2-7; tentative D call: TRBD2 (5 bases). Germline-derived CDR1 and CDR2 are LGHNA and YSLEER. V dropped 4 bases and J dropped 2 bases, with 15 bases sitting between them. This CDR3 contains 15 residues. The CDR3 DNA sequence: TGCGCCAGCAGCCTGAACGGGGTCGACCCCTACGAGCAGTACTTC. Protein: CASSLNGVDPYEQYF.

The V gene is TRBV19, the J gene TRBJ2-5, with 13 bases aligning to TRBD2. CDR3 length equals 15 residues. J gave up 1 base and V 10 bases, and 6 bases lay outside the gene matches. Looked up from germline, CDR1 is LNHDA and CDR2 is SQIVND (reference sequence). This CDR3 is CATLRTSGGQETQYF. The CDR3 DNA follows: TGTGCCACTTTGAGGACTAGCGGGGGCCAAGAGACCCAGTACTTC.

This clonotype was detected many times. CDR3 sequence: CASSQELGDNNQPQHF. The CDR3 DNA reads TGTGCCAGCAGCCAAGAATTGGGAGACAACAATCAGCCCCAGCATTTT. The chain is built from TRBV4-2 and TRBJ1-5; D gene uncertain. There are 16 residues in the CDR3. CDR1 is LGHNA and CDR2 is YNFKEQ in the germline V gene. V lost 0 bases, J lost 3 bases, and 12 bases lay in between.

In this sample, this clonotype turned up many times. V usage is TRBV5-1 and J usage is TRBJ2-3, with D tentatively TRBD2 (6 bases). With 4 bases removed from V and 2 bases from J, the gap between germline ends came to 17 bases. The germline CDR1 and CDR2 sequences are SGHRS and YFSETQ. The CDR3 consists of 16 residues. CDR3 nucleotides: TGCGCCAGCAGCGCCCGAGGAGGCGGGAACACAGATACGCAGTATTTT. Translated, it gives CASSARGGGNTDTQYF.

V usage is TRBV2 and J usage is TRBJ2-5; D remains unclear. The CDR3 has 14 amino acids. Trimming took off 1 base at V and 1 base at J, with 7 bases between the two ends. Per the germline V gene, CDR1 is SNHLY and CDR2 is FYNNEI. The CDR3 reads CASSEEGFQETQYF. For the CDR3, the DNA is TGTGCCAGCAGTGAAGAAGGCTTCCAAGAGACCCAGTACTTC.

This clonotype has ten or more counts. The chain carries TRBV6-6 and TRBJ1-5; D gene unclear. Germline V gene lookup returns CDR1 MNHNY and CDR2 SVGAGI (reference sequence). V was cut by 0 bases and J by 5 bases, with 5 bases left in between. The CDR3 has 13 amino acids. DNA of the CDR3: TGTGCCAGCAGTTACTCGAGAGATCAGCCCCAGCATTTT. It translates to CASSYSRDQPQHF.

This clonotype was counted at least ten times. The V call is TRBV7-2, the J call TRBJ2-7; D is uncertain. Germline CDR1 is SGHTA and CDR2 is FQGNSA. V lost 1 base to trimming and J lost 7 bases, with 14 bases between them. The CDR3 sequence is 14 residues long. CDR3 coding DNA: TGTGCCAGCAGCTTAGGGCGCTTAGTGGAGGAGCAGTACTTC. Protein: CASSLGRLVEEQYF. Full variable domain (rest looked up from reference TRBV7-2 and TRBJ2-7): GAGVSQSPSNKVTEKGKDVELRCDPISGHTALYWYRQSLGQGLEFLIYFQGNSAPDKSGLPSDRFSAERTGGSVSTLTIQRTQQEDSAVYLCASSLGRLVEEQYFGPGTRLTVT.

Many counts were recorded for this clonotype. CDR3 coding DNA: TGTGCCAGCAGTAACAGGGGGAGCTCCTACGAGCAGTACTTC. This gives the protein CASSNRGSSYEQYF. V and J are TRBV12-3 or TRBV12-4 and TRBJ2-7; TRBD1 aligns across 8 bases. The CDR3 is 14 residues long. The ends lost 5 bases at V and 0 bases at J; junction bases unmatched: 3.

This clonotype was observed at least ten times. The chain carries TRBV20-1 and TRBJ2-5; D is possibly TRBD1 (6 bases). This CDR3 has 14 amino acids. The V gene's germline CDR1 is DFQATT and CDR2 SNEGSKA (reference sequence). The ends were cut back, 0 bases at V and 2 bases at J, with 10 bases in the middle. CDR3 sequence reads: CSARETGRQETQYF. The CDR3 nucleotides read TGCAGTGCTAGAGAAACAGGGAGACAAGAGACCCAGTACTTC.